This entry is about one TCR beta chain. This specimen comes from a study of CXCR3-negative and CXCR3-positive naive CD8 T cells. Libraries were UMI-labeled 5' RACE TRB cDNA. TCRdb reprocessed the 5' RACE reads; each CDR3 protein has one entry and no DNA is given. This sample's clone table lists tens of thousands of distinct CDR3 sequences. Germline CDR1 is LNHNV and CDR2 is YYDKDF (reference sequence). The CDR3 is 15 residues long. The clonotype originates from a human donor in good health. Some clones in this sample may be carry-over from other donors' samples. The sequenced sample was naive CXCR3- CD8+ T cells from blood. Noted subset: CD45RO-CCR7+CD27+CD95- naive CD8+ T cells lacking CXCR3 (TNR3-). The chain employs TRBV15 and TRBJ2-7; lacking DNA, the TRBD1 call made by TCRdb goes unchecked. The CDR3 reads CATSRDRGERYEQYF.